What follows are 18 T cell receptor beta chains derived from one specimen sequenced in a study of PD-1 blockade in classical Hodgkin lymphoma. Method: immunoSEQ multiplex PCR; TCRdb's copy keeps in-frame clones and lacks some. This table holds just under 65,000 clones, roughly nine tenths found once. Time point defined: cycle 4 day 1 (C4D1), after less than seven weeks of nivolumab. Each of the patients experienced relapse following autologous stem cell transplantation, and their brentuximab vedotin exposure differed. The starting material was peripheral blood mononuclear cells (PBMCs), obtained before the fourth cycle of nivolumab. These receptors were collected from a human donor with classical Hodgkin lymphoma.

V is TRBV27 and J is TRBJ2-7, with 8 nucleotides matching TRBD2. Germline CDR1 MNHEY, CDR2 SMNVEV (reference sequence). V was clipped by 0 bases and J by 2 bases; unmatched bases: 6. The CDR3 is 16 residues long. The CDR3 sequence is CASSLSTGGFTYEQYF. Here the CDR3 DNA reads TGTGCCAGCAGTTTATCTACGGGGGGGTTTACCTACGAGCAGTACTTC.

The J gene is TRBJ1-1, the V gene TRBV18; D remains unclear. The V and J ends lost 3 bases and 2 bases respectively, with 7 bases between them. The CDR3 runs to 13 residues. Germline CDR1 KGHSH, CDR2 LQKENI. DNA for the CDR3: TGTGCCAGCTCACCCCAGGAAAACACTGAAGCTTTCTTT. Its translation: CASSPQENTEAFF.

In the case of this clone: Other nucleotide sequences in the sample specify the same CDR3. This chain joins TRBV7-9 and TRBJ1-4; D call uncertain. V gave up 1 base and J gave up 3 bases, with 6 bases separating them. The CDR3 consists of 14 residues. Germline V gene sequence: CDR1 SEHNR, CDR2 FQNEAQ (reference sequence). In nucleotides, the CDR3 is TGTGCCAGCAGCTTAGGGACGGCTAATGAAAAACTGTTTTTT. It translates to CASSLGTANEKLFF.

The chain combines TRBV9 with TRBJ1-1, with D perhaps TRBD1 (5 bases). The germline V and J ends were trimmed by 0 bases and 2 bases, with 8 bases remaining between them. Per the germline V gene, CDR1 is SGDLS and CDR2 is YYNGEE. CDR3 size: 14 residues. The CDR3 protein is CASSVGQLNTEAFF. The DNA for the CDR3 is TGTGCCAGCAGCGTAGGACAGCTAAACACTGAAGCTTTCTTT.

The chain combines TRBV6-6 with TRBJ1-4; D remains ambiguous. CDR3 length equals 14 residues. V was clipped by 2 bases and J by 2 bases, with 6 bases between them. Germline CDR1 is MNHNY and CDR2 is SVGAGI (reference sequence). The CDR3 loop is CASSYVGTNEKLFF. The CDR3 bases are TGTGCCAGCAGTTACGTGGGGACTAATGAAAAACTGTTTTTT.

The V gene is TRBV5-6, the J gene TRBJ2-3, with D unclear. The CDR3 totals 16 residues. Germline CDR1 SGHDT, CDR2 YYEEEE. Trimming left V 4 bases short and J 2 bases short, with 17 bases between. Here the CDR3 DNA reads TGTGCCAGCAGCCGACCCCGGGCCAGAAACACAGATACGCAGTATTTT. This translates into CASSRPRARNTDTQYF.

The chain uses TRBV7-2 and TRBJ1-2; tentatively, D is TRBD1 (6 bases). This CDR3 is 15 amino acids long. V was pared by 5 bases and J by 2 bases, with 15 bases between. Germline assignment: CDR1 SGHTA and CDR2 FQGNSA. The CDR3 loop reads CASSPVSTGNYGYTF. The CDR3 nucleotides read TGTGCCAGCAGCCCGGTTTCGACAGGCAACTATGGCTACACCTTC.

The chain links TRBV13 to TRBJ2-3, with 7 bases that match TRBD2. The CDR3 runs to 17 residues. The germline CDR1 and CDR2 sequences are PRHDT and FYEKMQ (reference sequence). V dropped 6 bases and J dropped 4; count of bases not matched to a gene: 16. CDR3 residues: CASSSSSAGERADTQYF. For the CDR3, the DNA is TGTGCCAGCAGTTCCTCCTCGGCGGGGGAAAGGGCAGATACGCAGTATTTT. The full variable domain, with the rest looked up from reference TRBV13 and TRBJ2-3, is AAGVIQSPRHLIKEKRETATLKCYPIPRHDTVYWYQQGPGQDPQFLISFYEKMQSDKGSIPDRFSAQQFSDYHSELNMSSLELGDSALYFCASSSSSAGERADTQYFGPGTRLTVL.

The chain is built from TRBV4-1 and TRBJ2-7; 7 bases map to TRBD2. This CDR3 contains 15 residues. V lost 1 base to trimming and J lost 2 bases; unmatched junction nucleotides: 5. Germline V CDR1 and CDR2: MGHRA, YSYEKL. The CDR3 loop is CASSQGEGFTYEQYF. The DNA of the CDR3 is TGCGCCAGCAGCCAAGGGGAGGGGTTCACCTACGAGCAGTACTTC.

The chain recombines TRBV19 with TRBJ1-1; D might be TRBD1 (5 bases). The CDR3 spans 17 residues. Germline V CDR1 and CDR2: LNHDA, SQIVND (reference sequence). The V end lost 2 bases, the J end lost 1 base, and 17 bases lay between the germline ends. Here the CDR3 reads CASSILRDGPRNTEAFF. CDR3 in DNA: TGTGCCAGTAGTATACTACGGGACGGGCCAAGGAACACTGAAGCTTTCTTT.

CDR3 sequence: CASSLDRDTGELFF. The CDR3 nucleotides are TGTGCCAGCAGCTTGGACAGGGACACCGGGGAGCTGTTTTTT. The chain combines TRBV6-5 with TRBJ2-2; TRBD1 matches 8 bases. This CDR3 is built from 14 residues. CDR1 is MNHEY, CDR2 SVGAGI, per germline. J lost 3 bases, V lost 6 bases, and 3 bases had no gene match.

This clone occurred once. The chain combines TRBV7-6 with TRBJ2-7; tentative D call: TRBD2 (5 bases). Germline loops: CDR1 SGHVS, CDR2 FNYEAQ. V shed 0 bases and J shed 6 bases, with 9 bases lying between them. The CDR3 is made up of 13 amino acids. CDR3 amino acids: CASSLAPGFEQYF. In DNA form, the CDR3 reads TGTGCCAGCAGCTTAGCGCCGGGATTCGAGCAGTACTTC.

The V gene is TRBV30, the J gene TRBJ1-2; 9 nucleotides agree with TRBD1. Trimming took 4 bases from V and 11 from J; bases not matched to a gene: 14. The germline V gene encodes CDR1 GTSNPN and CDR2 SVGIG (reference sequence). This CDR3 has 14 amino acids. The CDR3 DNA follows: TGTGCCTGGATACGAGTCCCCGGGACAGGGAAGTACACCTTC. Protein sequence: CAWIRVPGTGKYTF.

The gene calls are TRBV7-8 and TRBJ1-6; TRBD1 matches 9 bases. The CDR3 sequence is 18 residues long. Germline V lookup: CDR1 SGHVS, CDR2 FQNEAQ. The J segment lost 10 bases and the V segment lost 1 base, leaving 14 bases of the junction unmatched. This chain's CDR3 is CASSLVDRGWSRGSPLHF. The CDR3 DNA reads TGTGCCAGCAGCTTAGTTGACAGGGGGTGGTCTAGGGGGTCACCCCTCCACTTT.

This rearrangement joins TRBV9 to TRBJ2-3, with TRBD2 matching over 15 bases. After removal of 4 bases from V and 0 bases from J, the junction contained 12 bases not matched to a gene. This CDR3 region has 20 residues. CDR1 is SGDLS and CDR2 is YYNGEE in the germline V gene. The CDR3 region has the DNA TGTGCCAGCAGCACCCGTGGGACTAGCGGGGGGCGATCCAGCACAGATACGCAGTATTTT. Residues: CASSTRGTSGGRSSTDTQYF. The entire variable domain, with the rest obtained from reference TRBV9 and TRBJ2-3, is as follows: DSGVTQTPKHLITATGQRVTLRCSPRSGDLSVYWYQQSLDQGLQFLIQYYNGEERAKGNILERFSAQQFPDLHSELNLSSLELGDSALYFCASSTRGTSGGRSSTDTQYFGPGTRLTVL.

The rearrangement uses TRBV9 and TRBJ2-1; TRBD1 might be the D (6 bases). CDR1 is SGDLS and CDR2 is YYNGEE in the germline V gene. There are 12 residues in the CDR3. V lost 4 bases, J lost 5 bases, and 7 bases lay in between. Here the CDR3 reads CASSNRDNEQFF. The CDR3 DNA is TGTGCCAGCAGCAACAGGGACAATGAGCAGTTCTTC.

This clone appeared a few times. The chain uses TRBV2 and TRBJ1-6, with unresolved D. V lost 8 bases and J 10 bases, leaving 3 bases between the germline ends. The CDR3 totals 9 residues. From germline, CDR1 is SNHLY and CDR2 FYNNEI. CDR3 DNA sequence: TGTGCCAGCGGATCACCCCTCCACTTT. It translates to CASGSPLHF.

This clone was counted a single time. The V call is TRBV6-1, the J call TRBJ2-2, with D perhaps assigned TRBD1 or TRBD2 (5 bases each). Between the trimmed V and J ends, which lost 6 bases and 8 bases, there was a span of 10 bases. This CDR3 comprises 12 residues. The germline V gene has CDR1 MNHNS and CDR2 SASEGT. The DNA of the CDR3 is TGTGCCAGCAGGACCTGGGGGGGGGAGCTGTTTTTT. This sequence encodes CASRTWGGELFF.